This T cell receptor (beta chain) was sequenced during a study of cytomegalovirus exposure and HLA in healthy donors. Study overall: Among the 350 to 400 donors who were genotyped, about 80% fell in the genetic ancestry cluster that is associated with self-reported Caucasian donors.

PCR involved 60 Vbeta and 13 Jbeta primers. TCRdb keeps only in-frame clones here, not all; method: immunoSEQ multiplex PCR. Among some 200,000 clones listed, about three quarters were seen once. The CDR3 is 14 residues long. After removal of 4 bases from V and 7 bases from J, the junction contained 4 bases not matched to a gene. Germline V gene lookup returns CDR1 SGHRS and CDR2 YFSETQ. The chain links TRBV5-1 to TRBJ1-6, with TRBD1 matching 8 bases. The specimen sequenced was PBMCs. The receptor was derived from a woman aged 60-70 years in good health and CMV-seropositive. DNA of the CDR3: TGCGCCAGCAGCCGGACAGGGCGGAATTCACCCCTCCACTTT. Amino acid sequence: CASSRTGRNSPLHF.